Detailed here is one TCR beta chain. The antigen is unknown. The data derive from a study of OX40 agonist ivuxolimab in advanced cancers. Whole-study context: Patients received ivuxolimab, an agonistic anti-OX40 (CD134) antibody. Patients undergoing dose escalation presented with hepatocellular carcinoma, melanoma, renal cell or head and neck cancer.

This CDR3 has 15 residues. V was clipped by 3 bases and J by 2 bases, with 11 bases between them. Germline V gives CDR1 SGHRS, CDR2 YFSETQ. Study-wide results and limits: Undetermined was the antigen specificity of the expanded peripheral T cells. CD4+ and CD8+ blood T cells expanded clonally by week 6 at 0.1 to 3.0 mg/kg.

The repertoire was sequenced with immunoSEQ multiplex PCR; TCRdb's copy has only in-frame clones and lacks some. The data contain approximately 74,000 clones, almost 90% of them singletons. The sequences come from CD4+ or CD8+ T cells sorted from blood, collected in a trial of the OX40 agonist ivuxolimab. The rearrangement joins TRBV5-1 to TRBJ2-2; D unresolved. This TCR came from an adult with an advanced solid tumor such as melanoma, head and neck, liver or kidney cancer. As DNA, the CDR3 is TGCGCCAGCAGCTCCTGGACCGCAAACACCGGGGAGCTGTTTTTT. Encoded protein: CASSSWTANTGELFF.